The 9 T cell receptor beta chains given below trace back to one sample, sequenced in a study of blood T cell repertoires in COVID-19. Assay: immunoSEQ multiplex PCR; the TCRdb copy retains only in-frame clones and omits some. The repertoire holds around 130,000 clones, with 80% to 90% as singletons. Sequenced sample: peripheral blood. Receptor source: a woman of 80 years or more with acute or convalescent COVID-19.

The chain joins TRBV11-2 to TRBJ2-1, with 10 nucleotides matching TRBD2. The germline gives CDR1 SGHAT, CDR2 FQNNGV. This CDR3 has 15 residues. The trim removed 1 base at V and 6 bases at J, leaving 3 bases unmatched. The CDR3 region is CASSLASGGANEQFF. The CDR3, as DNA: TGTGCCAGCAGCTTAGCGAGCGGGGGGGCCAATGAGCAGTTCTTC.

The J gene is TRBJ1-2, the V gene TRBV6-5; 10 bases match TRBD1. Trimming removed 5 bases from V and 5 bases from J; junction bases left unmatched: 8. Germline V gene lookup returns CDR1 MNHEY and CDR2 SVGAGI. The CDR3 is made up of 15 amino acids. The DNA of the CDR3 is TGTGCCAGCAGTCGAACCGGGACAGGGGAGTATGGCTACACCTTC. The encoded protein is CASSRTGTGEYGYTF.

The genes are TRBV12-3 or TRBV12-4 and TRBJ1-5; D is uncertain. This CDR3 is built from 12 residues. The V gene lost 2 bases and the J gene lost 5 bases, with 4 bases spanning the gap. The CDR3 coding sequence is TGTGCCAGCAGTTTACCATATCAGCCCCAGCATTTT. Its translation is CASSLPYQPQHF.

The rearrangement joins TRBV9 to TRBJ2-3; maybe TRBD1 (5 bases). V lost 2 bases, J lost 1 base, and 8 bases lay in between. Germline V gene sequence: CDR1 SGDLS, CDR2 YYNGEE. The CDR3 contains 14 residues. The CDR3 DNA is TGTGCCAGCAGCGTTGGCAGGGGCACAGATACGCAGTATTTT. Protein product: CASSVGRGTDTQYF. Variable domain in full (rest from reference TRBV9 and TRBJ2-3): DSGVTQTPKHLITATGQRVTLRCSPRSGDLSVYWYQQSLDQGLQFLIQYYNGEERAKGNILERFSAQQFPDLHSELNLSSLELGDSALYFCASSVGRGTDTQYFGPGTRLTVL.

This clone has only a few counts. CDR3 sequence (DNA): TGTGCCAGCAGCCAATTCCCGGGACTAGCGAGGAGCTCCTACAATGAGCAGTTCTTC. Protein: CASSQFPGLARSSYNEQFF. The gene calls are TRBV27 and TRBJ2-1, with 10 bases matching TRBD2. CDR1 is MNHEY, CDR2 SMNVEV, per germline (reference sequence). The V gene end was trimmed by 6 bases and the J gene end by 0 bases; junction bases not matched to a gene: 14. CDR3 length: 19 residues.

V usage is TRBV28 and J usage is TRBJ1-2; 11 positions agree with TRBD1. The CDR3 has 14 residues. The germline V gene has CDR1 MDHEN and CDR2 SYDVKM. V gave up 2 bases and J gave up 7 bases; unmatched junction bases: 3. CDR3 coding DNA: TGTGCCAGCAGTTTACGGACAGGGGGCATTGGCTACACCTTC. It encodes CASSLRTGGIGYTF.

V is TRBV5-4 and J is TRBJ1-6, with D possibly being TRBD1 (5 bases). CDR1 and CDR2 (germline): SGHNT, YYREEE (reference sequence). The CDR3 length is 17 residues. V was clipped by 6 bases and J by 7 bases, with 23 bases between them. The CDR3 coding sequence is TGTGCCAGCAACGCCCAGGCCGCAGACAGACCAAATTCACCCCTCCACTTT. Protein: CASNAQAADRPNSPLHF.

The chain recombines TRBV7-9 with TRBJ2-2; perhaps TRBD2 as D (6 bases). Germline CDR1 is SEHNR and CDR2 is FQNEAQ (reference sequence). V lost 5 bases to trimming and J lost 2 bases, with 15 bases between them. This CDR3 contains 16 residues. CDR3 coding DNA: TGTGCCAGCAGCCACTTTGGCGGGGCAAACACCGGGGAGCTGTTTTTT. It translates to CASSHFGGANTGELFF.

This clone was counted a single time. The CDR3 is CASSTGQGITEAFF. CDR3 sequence (DNA): TGTGCCAGCTCAACGGGACAGGGGATCACTGAAGCTTTCTTT. The chain is built from TRBV18 and TRBJ1-1; 10 bases align to TRBD1. The length of the CDR3 is 14 residues. Germline V lookup: CDR1 KGHSH, CDR2 LQKENI. V dropped 5 bases and J dropped 4; count of bases not matched to a gene: 4.